This entry lists 7 T cell receptor beta chains sequenced from one sample in a study of blood T cells in healthy people across ages. A second about 6 to 12 cycle PCR used barcoded and J-beta primers. TCRdb called the 5' RACE reads again in MiXCR, with one record for every CDR3 protein. Seen here are roughly 1.7 million distinct CDR3 sequences, 30% to 35% observed once, and the top ten hold about 10%. Sequencing input: blood. The receptor set was obtained from a woman in her thirties in good health.

The sample holds a few counts of this clonotype. The CDR3 region has the DNA TGTGCCAGCAGTGAGTACAGGTTGGAAGGCTACACCTTC. Translating gives CASSEYRLEGYTF. V usage is TRBV6-1 and J usage is TRBJ1-2; a weak D match, TRBD1 (5 bases). Germline V lookup: CDR1 MNHNS, CDR2 SASEGT. V lost 3 bases, J lost 8 bases, and 13 bases lay in between. The CDR3 covers 13 residues.

The V gene is TRBV10-3, the J gene TRBJ2-7, with 8 nucleotides matching TRBD1. V gave up 3 bases and J gave up 1 base; unmatched junction bases: 5. The CDR3 spans 15 residues. Per germline, CDR1 ENHRY and CDR2 SYGVKD. The DNA of the CDR3 is TGTGCCATCAGTGAAGCTCAGGGGGCATCCTACGAGCAGTACTTC. Protein product: CAISEAQGASYEQYF.

In this sample, this clonotype turned up a few times. The chain uses TRBV21-1 and TRBJ2-7; TRBD1 was called by the table and not checked on the DNA. TRBV21-1 is deemed a pseudogene. The CDR3 is 15 residues long. CDR3 DNA: TGTGCCAGCAGCCAACTGGACAAGGCGCCCTACGAGCAGTACTTC. It is translated as CASSQLDKAPYEQYF.

A few counts support this clonotype. The chain joins TRBV11-2 to TRBJ1-2; D is ambiguous. Between the trimmed V and J ends, which lost 1 base and 7 bases, there was a span of 13 bases. CDR3 length: 14 residues. CDR1 and CDR2 (germline): SGHAT, FQNNGV. CDR3 in amino acids: CASSLGYVESGYTF. CDR3 sequence (DNA): TGTGCCAGCAGCTTAGGTTACGTGGAGAGTGGCTACACCTTC. Full variable domain (missing parts from reference TRBV11-2 and TRBJ1-2): EAGVAQSPRYKIIEKRQSVAFWCNPISGHATLYWYQQILGQGPKLLIQFQNNGVVDDSQLPKDRFSAERLKGVDSTLKIQPAKLEDSAVYLCASSLGYVESGYTFGSGTRLTVV.

The chain couples TRBV13 to TRBJ2-7; 8 positions agree with TRBD1. Germline CDR1 is PRHDT and CDR2 is FYEKMQ (reference sequence). J was trimmed by 9 bases and V by 5 bases; bases with no gene match: 12. This CDR3 contains 14 residues. The CDR3 loop reads CASSRRDRRGVQYF. The CDR3 DNA reads as TGTGCCAGCAGCCGGCGGGACAGGAGGGGTGTGCAGTACTTC.

In the case of this clonotype: This clone may be a read error of a much larger clone one base away. The rearrangement joins TRBV29-1 to TRBJ2-1; no clear D gene. The CDR3 covers 15 residues. Per the germline V gene, CDR1 is SQVTM and CDR2 is ANQGSEA. With 3 bases removed from V and 12 bases from J, the gap between germline ends came to 24 bases. The CDR3: CSVEPATNRPDGQFF. The CDR3 DNA sequence: TGCAGCGTTGAGCCCGCTACCAATAGACCAGATGGGCAGTTCTTC.

A remark on this clonotype: A much larger clone differs from this one at a single base, so this may be a read error. The chain recombines TRBV6-1 with TRBJ2-4; the D gene could be TRBD1 or TRBD2 (5 bases each). The J call is doubtful: the DNA matches TRBJ2-7 better. The V gene's germline CDR1 is MNHNS and CDR2 SASEGT. The CDR3 spans 16 residues. The CDR3 DNA is TGTGCCAGCCGCCTAGACCCGGGAATCCCAGGGAGCGAGCAGTACTTC. Its translation is CASRLDPGIPGSEQYF.